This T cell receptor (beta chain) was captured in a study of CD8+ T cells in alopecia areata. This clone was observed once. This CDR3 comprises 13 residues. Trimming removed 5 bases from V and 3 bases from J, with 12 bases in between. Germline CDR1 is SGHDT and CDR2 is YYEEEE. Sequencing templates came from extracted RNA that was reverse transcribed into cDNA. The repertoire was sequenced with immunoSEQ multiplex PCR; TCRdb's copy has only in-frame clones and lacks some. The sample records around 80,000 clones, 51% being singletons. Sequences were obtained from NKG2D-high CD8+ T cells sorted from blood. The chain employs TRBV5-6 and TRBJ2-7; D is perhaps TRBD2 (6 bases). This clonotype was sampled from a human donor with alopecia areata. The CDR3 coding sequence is TGTGCCAGCAGTCCGGGACTCAACTACGAGCAGTACTTC. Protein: CASSPGLNYEQYF.